Below, 25 T cell receptor beta chains from the same sample are listed, as sequenced in a study of blood T cell repertoires in COVID-19. Assay used: immunoSEQ multiplex PCR; TCRdb lists only in-frame clones, some missing. The sample contains roughly 150,000 clones, around three quarters of which appear only once. Source material: peripheral blood. The origin of the receptors is a man in his 60s with acute or convalescent COVID-19.

The chain joins TRBV7-8 to TRBJ1-4; 10 positions agree with TRBD1. V was pared by 0 bases and J by 5 bases, with 6 bases of the junction left unmatched. The germline gives CDR1 SGHVS, CDR2 FQNEAQ. The CDR3 extends over 17 amino acids. The CDR3 DNA reads TGTGCCAGCAGCTTAGCCCCGACAGGGGGCGGAAATGAAAAACTGTTTTTT. Amino acids: CASSLAPTGGGNEKLFF.

The chain carries TRBV9 and TRBJ2-5; no clear D gene. Deletions cut 1 base from V and 3 bases from J, with 7 bases between. The CDR3 is 13 amino acids. Germline CDR1 SGDLS, CDR2 YYNGEE. In DNA, the CDR3 is TGTGCCAGCAGCGTACATCTAAAAGAGACCCAGTACTTC. It codes for CASSVHLKETQYF.

This clone was seen a few times. This sequence joins TRBV6-1 and TRBJ1-6; no firm D call. Deletions cut 6 bases from V and 10 bases from J, with 25 bases between. The CDR3 is made up of 17 amino acids. Germline V gene lookup returns CDR1 MNHNS and CDR2 SASEGT. This CDR3 is CASRELRHQPTWSPLHF. The CDR3 DNA follows: TGTGCCAGCAGGGAACTCAGGCACCAACCTACTTGGTCACCCCTCCACTTT.

The chain recombines TRBV11-2 with TRBJ2-5; a weak D match, TRBD2 (7 bases). CDR1 is SGHAT and CDR2 is FQNNGV in the germline V gene. CDR3 size: 14 residues. Trimming shortened V by 4 bases and J by 5 bases, and 14 bases separated the two germline ends. CDR3 coding DNA: TGTGCCAGCAGCTGGGGGGGCGGTCGCGAGACCCAGTACTTC. Residues: CASSWGGGRETQYF.

J is TRBJ2-2 and V is TRBV6-2 or TRBV6-3; D is uncertain. The CDR3 is 13 amino acids. Germline lookup yields CDR1 MNHEY and CDR2 SVGEGT. With 5 bases removed from V and 2 bases from J, the gap between germline ends came to 6 bases. CDR3 residues: CASSPLNTGELFF. In DNA, the CDR3 is TGTGCCAGCAGTCCCCTCAACACCGGGGAGCTGTTTTTT.

V is TRBV10-3 and J is TRBJ1-2, with TRBD1 matching over 9 bases. This CDR3 region has 14 residues. The V gene end was trimmed by 7 bases and the J gene end by 4 bases; junction bases not matched to a gene: 7. Germline V gene lookup returns CDR1 ENHRY and CDR2 SYGVKD. The CDR3 coding sequence is TGTGCCATCATGGATACAGGGGGCACCTATGGCTACACCTTC. Its translation: CAIMDTGGTYGYTF.

V usage is TRBV28 and J usage is TRBJ2-7, with TRBD1 as a possible D gene (7 bases). The V end was cut by 6 bases, the J end by 0 bases, with 15 bases between. Looked up from germline, CDR1 is MDHEN and CDR2 is SYDVKM. CDR3 length: 15 amino acids. CDR3 sequence reads: CASRGGGASSYEQYF. The CDR3 DNA reads as TGTGCCAGCAGAGGGGGCGGGGCTAGCTCCTACGAGCAGTACTTC.

This clone turned up a few times. V and J are TRBV6-5 and TRBJ1-3; D is possibly TRBD1 (6 bases). The CDR3 contains 16 residues. Trimming took off 3 bases at V and 0 bases at J, with 12 bases between the two ends. The germline V gene encodes CDR1 MNHEY and CDR2 SVGAGI. This chain's CDR3 is CASSYGRGASGNTIYF. CDR3 sequence (DNA): TGTGCCAGCAGTTATGGGAGGGGGGCCTCTGGAAACACCATATATTTT.

A single count supports this clone. This chain joins TRBV6-5 and TRBJ2-7; 10 bases are shared with TRBD1. Trimming cost V 6 bases and J 4 bases; bases outside gene matches: 6. Germline values: CDR1 MNHEY, CDR2 SVGAGI. This CDR3 contains 14 residues. The CDR3 spells CASRPTGGQYEQYF. CDR3 DNA: TGTGCCAGCAGGCCGACAGGGGGCCAATACGAGCAGTACTTC.

V and J are TRBV5-1 and TRBJ2-3, with a weak D call TRBD1 (5 bases). Germline lookup yields CDR1 SGHRS and CDR2 YFSETQ. The CDR3 contains 14 residues. Trimming removed 0 bases from V and 7 bases from J, with 12 bases in between. CDR3 DNA: TGCGCCAGCAGCTTGGCAGCAGGGCAAAATACGCAGTATTTT. Residues: CASSLAAGQNTQYF.

The rearrangement joins TRBV9 to TRBJ2-3; possibly TRBD2 for D (5 bases). The CDR3 loop spans 13 amino acids. Between the trimmed V and J ends, which lost 3 bases and 6 bases, there was a span of 11 bases. Germline V gene lookup returns CDR1 SGDLS and CDR2 YYNGEE. The CDR3 DNA is TGTGCCAGCAGCGCTGAGGGTCGGGATACGCAGTATTTT. Translating it yields CASSAEGRDTQYF.

This rearrangement joins TRBV24-1 to TRBJ2-3, with unresolved D. This CDR3 is 14 amino acids long. Germline V gives CDR1 KGHDR, CDR2 SFDVKD. The ends were cut back, 3 bases at V and 2 bases at J, with 8 bases in the middle. The CDR3 region has the DNA TGTGCCACCAGTGATATCACTAACACAGATACGCAGTATTTT. Translating gives CATSDITNTDTQYF.

The rearrangement joins TRBV4-1 to TRBJ1-5, with D perhaps matching TRBD1 (5 bases). The CDR3 spans 16 residues. The germline CDR1 and CDR2 sequences are MGHRA and YSYEKL. Trimming stripped 0 bases from V and 9 bases from J, with 18 bases between. CDR3 protein: CASSQETQGPLSPQHF. The CDR3 nucleotides are TGCGCCAGCAGCCAAGAGACGCAGGGCCCCCTGTCGCCCCAGCATTTT.

The chain joins TRBV10-3 to TRBJ2-7; 9 bases map to TRBD2. Per the germline V gene, CDR1 is ENHRY and CDR2 is SYGVKD. There are 16 residues in the CDR3. V trimming: 0 bases; J trimming: 2 bases; junction bases outside the gene matches: 5. The CDR3 spells CAISESSGRGAYEQYF. CDR3 nucleotide sequence: TGTGCCATCAGTGAGTCTAGCGGGAGAGGGGCCTACGAGCAGTACTTC.

The chain employs TRBV19 and TRBJ1-4, with 7 bases identical to TRBD1. V lost 3 bases to trimming and J lost 8 bases; unmatched junction nucleotides: 24. The CDR3 runs 20 residues. Germline CDR1 reads LNHDA; CDR2 reads SQIVND (reference sequence). The CDR3 DNA reads as TGTGCCAGTAGTATGGCGATCCCCGGGACAGCATCCGTTAAGTTGGAAAAACTGTTTTTT. It specifies CASSMAIPGTASVKLEKLFF.

This clone was picked up one time. V gene TRBV11-3 combines with J gene TRBJ2-1, with D tentatively TRBD2 (6 bases). The CDR3 totals 15 residues. Germline CDR1 reads SGHNT; CDR2 reads YENEEA. V lost 2 bases, J lost 3 bases, and 11 bases lay in between. In nucleotides, the CDR3 is TGTGCCAGCAGCTTACGGGCTAGCGACTACAATGAGCAGTTCTTC. It specifies CASSLRASDYNEQFF.

The genes are TRBV7-3 and TRBJ2-1; D not resolved. The CDR3 length is 14 residues. The ends were cut back, 5 bases at V and 10 bases at J, with 18 bases in the middle. Germline CDR1 SGHTA, CDR2 FQGTGA. Here the CDR3 DNA reads TGTGCCAGCAGCCCTTCCTTATCGGGTGGAGAGCAGTTCTTC. This translates into CASSPSLSGGEQFF.

There are a few counts of this clone. The V call is TRBV27, the J call TRBJ2-2, with 11 bases lining up with TRBD2. The length of the CDR3 is 16 residues. The V gene end was trimmed by 4 bases and the J gene end by 6 bases; junction bases not matched to a gene: 7. CDR1 is MNHEY, CDR2 SMNVEV, per germline (reference sequence). CDR3 amino acids: CASSYRIAGGPGELFF. The CDR3 bases are TGTGCCAGCAGTTATAGGATAGCGGGAGGGCCCGGGGAGCTGTTTTTT.

This chain joins TRBV19 and TRBJ1-6, with D possibly matching TRBD1 (6 bases). The CDR3 has 14 residues. Looked up from germline, CDR1 is LNHDA and CDR2 is SQIVND (reference sequence). The V and J ends lost 6 bases and 9 bases respectively, with 15 bases between them. The CDR3 sequence is CASSPGGAGSPLHF. In DNA, the CDR3 is TGTGCCAGTAGCCCGGGGGGGGCCGGTTCACCCCTCCACTTT.

This chain connects TRBV15 to TRBJ1-5; D is ambiguous. V was trimmed by 0 bases and J by 7 bases, leaving 7 bases between them. Germline lookup yields CDR1 LNHNV and CDR2 YYDKDF (reference sequence). The CDR3 has 13 amino acids. This CDR3 is CATSREIRQPQHF. The CDR3 DNA sequence: TGTGCCACCAGCAGAGAAATCAGGCAGCCCCAGCATTTT.

The chain carries TRBV4-2 and TRBJ2-3, with 14 bases lining up with TRBD2. The V gene end was trimmed by 0 bases and the J gene end by 1 base; junction bases not matched to a gene: 15. The CDR3 extends over 22 amino acids. The germline V gene encodes CDR1 LGHNA and CDR2 YNFKEQ. This CDR3 reads CASSQEGGPGTSGREGTDTQYF. The CDR3 nucleotides read TGTGCCAGCAGCCAAGAAGGGGGGCCCGGGACTAGCGGGAGAGAAGGCACAGATACGCAGTATTTT.

This clone has just one count. Other DNA sequences in this sample translate to the same CDR3. The chain uses TRBV5-4 and TRBJ2-1, with TRBD2 as a possible D gene (6 bases). V dropped 1 base and J dropped 4 bases, with 12 bases sitting between them. The CDR3 is 15 amino acids. From germline, CDR1 is SGHNT and CDR2 YYREEE (reference sequence). Here the CDR3 reads CASSLRAGGYNEQFF. The DNA of the CDR3 is TGTGCCAGCAGCTTGCGAGCGGGCGGATACAATGAGCAGTTCTTC.

On this clone: One end of the junction is discordant with germline, which a read error may explain. The chain is built from TRBV19 and TRBJ1-5; 7 positions agree with TRBD1. CDR1 and CDR2 (germline): LNHDA, SQIVND (reference sequence). There are 14 residues in the CDR3. The chain's CDR3 is CASSNRGGNQPQHF. The DNA for the CDR3 is TGTGCCAGCAGTAACAGGGGAGGCAATCAGCCCCAGCATTTT.

This clone showed up just a few times. The chain has TRBV24-1 and TRBJ2-7; 9 bases map to TRBD1. Looked up from germline, CDR1 is KGHDR and CDR2 is SFDVKD. Germline trimming cut 1 base from V and 4 bases from J; bases unmatched to any gene: 4. This CDR3 region has 15 residues. The chain's CDR3 is CATSDFEQGAYEQYF. The CDR3 DNA is TGTGCCACCAGTGATTTTGAACAGGGGGCTTACGAGCAGTACTTC.

V usage is TRBV5-1 and J usage is TRBJ2-7; TRBD1 agrees at 8 bases. Germline values: CDR1 SGHRS, CDR2 YFSETQ. CDR3 length equals 13 residues. J lost 1 base, V lost 7 bases, and 4 bases had no gene match. CDR3 sequence reads: CASRTGQSYEQYF. For the CDR3, the DNA is TGCGCCAGCCGGACAGGGCAGTCCTACGAGCAGTACTTC. Looking up the rest from reference TRBV5-1 and TRBJ2-7 gives the full variable domain: KAGVTQTPRYLIKTRGQQVTLSCSPISGHRSVSWYQQTPGQGLQFLFEYFSETQRNKGNFPGRFSGRQFSNSRSEMNVSTLELGDSALYLCASRTGQSYEQYFGPGTRLTVT.